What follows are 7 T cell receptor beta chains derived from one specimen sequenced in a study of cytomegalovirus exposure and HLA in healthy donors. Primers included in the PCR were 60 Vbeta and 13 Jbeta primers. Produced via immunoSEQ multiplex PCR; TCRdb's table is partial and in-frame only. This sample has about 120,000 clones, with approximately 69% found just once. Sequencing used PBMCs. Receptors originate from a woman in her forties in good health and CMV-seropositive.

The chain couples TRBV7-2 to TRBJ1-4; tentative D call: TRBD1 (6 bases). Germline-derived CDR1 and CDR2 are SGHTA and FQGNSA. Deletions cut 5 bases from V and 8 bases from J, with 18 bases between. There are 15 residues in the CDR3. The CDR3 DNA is TGTGCCAGCAGCCAAGAGGGGGGGGGTAAGGAAAAACTGTTTTTT. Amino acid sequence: CASSQEGGGKEKLFF.

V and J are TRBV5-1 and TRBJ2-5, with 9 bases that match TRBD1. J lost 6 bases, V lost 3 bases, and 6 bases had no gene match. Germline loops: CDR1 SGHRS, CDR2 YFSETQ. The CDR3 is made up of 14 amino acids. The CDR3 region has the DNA TGCGCCAGCAGCTCAAGGACAGGGGCGAAGACCCAGTACTTC. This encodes CASSSRTGAKTQYF.

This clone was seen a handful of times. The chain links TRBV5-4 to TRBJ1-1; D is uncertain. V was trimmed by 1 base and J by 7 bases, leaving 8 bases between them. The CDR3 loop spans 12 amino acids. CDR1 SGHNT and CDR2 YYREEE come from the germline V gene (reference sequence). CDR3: CASSLRGNEAFF. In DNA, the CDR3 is TGTGCCAGCAGCTTGCGAGGGAATGAAGCTTTCTTT.

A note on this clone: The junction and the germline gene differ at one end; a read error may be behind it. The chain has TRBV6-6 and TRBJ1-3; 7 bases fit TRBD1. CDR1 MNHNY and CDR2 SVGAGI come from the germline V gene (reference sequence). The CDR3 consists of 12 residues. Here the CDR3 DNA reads TGTGCCAGCAGTATTCCCGGGACAGTGTGGAATTTT. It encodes CASSIPGTVWNF.

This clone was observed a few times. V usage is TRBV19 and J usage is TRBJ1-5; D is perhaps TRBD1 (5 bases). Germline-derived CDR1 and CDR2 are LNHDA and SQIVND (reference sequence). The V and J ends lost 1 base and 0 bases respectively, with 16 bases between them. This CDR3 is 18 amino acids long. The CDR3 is CASSIGVKKGYSNQPQHF. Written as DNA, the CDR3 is TGTGCCAGTAGTATAGGGGTAAAAAAGGGGTATAGCAATCAGCCCCAGCATTTT.

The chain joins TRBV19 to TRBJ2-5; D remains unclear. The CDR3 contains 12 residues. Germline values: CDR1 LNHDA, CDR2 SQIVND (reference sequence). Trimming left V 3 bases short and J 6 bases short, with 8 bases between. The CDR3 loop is CASSIPGQTQYF. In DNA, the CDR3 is TGTGCCAGTAGTATTCCGGGTCAGACCCAGTACTTC.

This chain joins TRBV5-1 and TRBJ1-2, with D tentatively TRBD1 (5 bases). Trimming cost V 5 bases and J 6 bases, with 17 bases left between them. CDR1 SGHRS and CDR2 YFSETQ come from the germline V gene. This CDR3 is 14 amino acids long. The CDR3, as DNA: TGCGCCAGCAGGCCTCCCGGGGGGAGTCATGGCTACACCTTC. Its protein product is CASRPPGGSHGYTF.